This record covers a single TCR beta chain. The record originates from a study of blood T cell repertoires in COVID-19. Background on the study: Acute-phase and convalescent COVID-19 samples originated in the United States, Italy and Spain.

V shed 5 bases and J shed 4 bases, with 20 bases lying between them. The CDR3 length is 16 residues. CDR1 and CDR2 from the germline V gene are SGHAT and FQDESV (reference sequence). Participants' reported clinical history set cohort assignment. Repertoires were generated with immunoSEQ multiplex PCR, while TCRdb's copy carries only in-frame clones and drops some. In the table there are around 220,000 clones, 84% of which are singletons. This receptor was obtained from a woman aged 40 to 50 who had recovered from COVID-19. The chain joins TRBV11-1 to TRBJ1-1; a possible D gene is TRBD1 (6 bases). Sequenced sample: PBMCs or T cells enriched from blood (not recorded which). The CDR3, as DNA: TGTGCCAGCAGCGCATGGGGAGCAGGGGAGGGCACTGAAGCTTTCTTT. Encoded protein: CASSAWGAGEGTEAFF.